The rows below give T cell receptor beta chains drawn from one sample of a study of blood T cell repertoires in COVID-19. The table came from immunoSEQ multiplex PCR; TCRdb's copy has only in-frame clones and leaves some out. The sample includes some 89,000 clones, roughly nine tenths of them seen just once. Sequencing was carried out using peripheral blood. The receptors originated from a man aged 55 to 69 with acute or convalescent COVID-19. CDR3s include the opening cysteine and the closing phenylalanine or tryptophan. D genes are given only for firm matches. Clone size is stated in some rows and not others, as once, few, many or a class when expanded.

v_gene,d_gene,abundance,j_gene,CDR3nt,CDR3aa
TRBV2,TRBD1,-,TRBJ2-5,TGTGCCAGCCGGGACAGGGTGGAGACCCAGTACTTC,CASRDRVETQYF
TRBV5-1,-,-,TRBJ2-1,TGCGCCAGCAGCTTGGACAGGCCCTCCTACAATGAGCAGTTCTTC,CASSLDRPSYNEQFF
TRBV5-1,-,-,TRBJ1-5,TGCGCCAGCAGCGTTGGGGGGAATCAGCCCCAGCATTTT,CASSVGGNQPQHF
TRBV27,-,-,TRBJ2-2,TGTGCCAGCAGGCGTCTCACCGGGGAGCTGTTTTTT,CASRRLTGELFF
TRBV18,-,-,TRBJ2-6,TGTGCCAGCTCACCACGTGCAGGGTTTAGCTCTGGGGCCAACGTCCTGACTTTC,CASSPRAGFSSGANVLTF
TRBV24-1,-,-,TRBJ1-1,TGTGCCACCATTCCCCCGGTAGTCCGCACTGAAGCTTTCTTT,CATIPPVVRTEAFF
TRBV12-2,-,-,TRBJ1-1,TGTGCAAGTCGCTCCCAGTGGACCAGGGAGAACACTGAAGCTTTCTTT,CASRSQWTRENTEAFF
TRBV9,-,-,TRBJ1-1,TGTGCCAGCAGCGCGACAGTGAACACTGAAGCTTTCTTT,CASSATVNTEAFF
TRBV5-1,-,-,TRBJ2-1,TGCGCCAGCAGCTTACGTCAGAACAATGAGCAGTTCTTC,CASSLRQNNEQFF
TRBV5-5,TRBD2,-,TRBJ2-1,TGTGCCAGCAGACCACCTGGCGGGGGGGCCCATGAGCAGTTCTTC,CASRPPGGGAHEQFF
TRBV3-1/TRBV3-2,TRBD2,-,TRBJ2-7,TGTGCCAGCAGCCAATTAAGCGGGAGCTCCTACGAGCAGTACTTC,CASSQLSGSSYEQYF
TRBV9,TRBD1,-,TRBJ1-1,TGTGCCAGCAGCGTGGGGACAGGTGATTTTGCTTTCTTT,CASSVGTGDFAFF
TRBV5-1,TRBD1,-,TRBJ2-5,TGCGCCAGCAGCGGGGACAGGGGAGGAGGAGAGACCCAGTACTTC,CASSGDRGGGETQYF
TRBV19,-,-,TRBJ1-6,TGTGCCAGTAGTATAACTTGGGGGGGCGGGGAGTACCATAATTCACCCCTCCACTTT,CASSITWGGGEYHNSPLHF
TRBV3-1/TRBV3-2,TRBD1,-,TRBJ1-6,TGTGCCAGCAGCCGCTCGACAGGGGGCTCCTATAATTCACCCCTCCACTTT,CASSRSTGGSYNSPLHF
TRBV4-2,-,-,TRBJ2-5,TGTGCCAGCAGCCAACAGGGCCAAGAGACCCAGTACTTC,CASSQQGQETQYF
TRBV7-9,-,-,TRBJ1-2,TGTGCCAGCAGCTTTAGCTATGGCTACACCTTC,CASSFSYGYTF
TRBV11-2,TRBD1,-,TRBJ1-2,TGTGCCAGCAGCTCACTTACAGGGGCAAACTATGGCTACACCTTC,CASSSLTGANYGYTF
TRBV3-1/TRBV3-2,-,-,TRBJ2-2,TGTGCCAGCAGCCAAGGGCAGGGAAACACCGGGGAGCTGTTTTTT,CASSQGQGNTGELFF
TRBV3-1/TRBV3-2,TRBD1,-,TRBJ1-5,TGTGCCAGCAGCCGGGGACAGGGGGCTCAGCCCCAGCATTTT,CASSRGQGAQPQHF
TRBV6-1,TRBD1,-,TRBJ1-5,TGTGCCAGCAGTGAAGTAAGCAGGGGGCCTTCAAATCAGCCCCAGCATTTT,CASSEVSRGPSNQPQHF
TRBV5-5,-,-,TRBJ1-1,TGTGCCAGCAGCTCCCCCGCGAGGGTCCCTACGAACACTGAAGCTTTCTTT,CASSSPARVPTNTEAFF
TRBV7-8,-,-,TRBJ1-5,TGTGCCAGCAGCTTAGAGATGGCGCCCCAGCATTTT,CASSLEMAPQHF
TRBV30,-,-,TRBJ1-2,TGTGCCTGGAGTGTAAACCGGGGAGCTGGCTACACCTTC,CAWSVNRGAGYTF
TRBV3-1/TRBV3-2,TRBD1,-,TRBJ1-5,TGTGCCAGCAGCCCAAACAGGGGGATTAGCAATCAGCCCCAGCATTTT,CASSPNRGISNQPQHF
TRBV3-1/TRBV3-2,TRBD1,-,TRBJ2-1,TGTGCCAGCAGCCAAGTCGGGGACAGGGACTACAATGAGCAGTTCTTC,CASSQVGDRDYNEQFF
TRBV13,TRBD1,-,TRBJ1-5,TGTGCCAGCAGCTTCTCGACAGGGGGGGACAATCAGCCCCAGCATTTT,CASSFSTGGDNQPQHF
TRBV5-6,-,-,TRBJ2-1,TGTGCCAGCAGCCTTTTCTCAGGGACACCAAATTACAATGAGCAGTTCTTC,CASSLFSGTPNYNEQFF
TRBV10-1,-,-,TRBJ1-2,TGCGCCAGCAGCCAACAGGGCGCCCATGGCTACACCTTC,CASSQQGAHGYTF
TRBV13,TRBD1,-,TRBJ2-2,TGTGCCAGCAGCTTAAGGCGTAGGACAGGTGGAACCGGGGAGCTGTTTTTT,CASSLRRRTGGTGELFF
TRBV7-9,-,-,TRBJ2-5,TGTGCCAGCAGCGCTAACCGGGTGAGCGTAGAGACCCAGTACTTC,CASSANRVSVETQYF
TRBV10-3,TRBD1,-,TRBJ1-4,TGTGCCATCAGTCGACAGGGAACTAATGAAAAACTGTTTTTT,CAISRQGTNEKLFF
TRBV18,TRBD1,-,TRBJ1-2,TGTGCCAGCTCACCCCCGGGACAGAACTACTATGGCTACACCTTC,CASSPPGQNYYGYTF
TRBV7-9,TRBD1,-,TRBJ1-1,TGTGCCAGCAGACGGGACAGGGGGCCTTTAACTGAAGCTTTCTTT,CASRRDRGPLTEAFF
TRBV7-8,-,-,TRBJ1-1,TGTGCCAGCAGCTTAGACTGGGGGGGGATCGCGTTGACTTTCTTT,CASSLDWGGIALTFF
TRBV7-9,-,-,TRBJ1-2,TGTGCCAGCACCGGGGGGGGTAGCTATGGCTACACCTTC,CASTGGGSYGYTF
TRBV30,-,-,TRBJ1-3,TGTGCCTGGAGTCTACAGGGAAACACCATATATTTT,CAWSLQGNTIYF
TRBV6-6,TRBD1,-,TRBJ1-5,TGTGCCAGCAGTCCGTCTGACAGGGGCTACAATCAGCCCCAGCATTTT,CASSPSDRGYNQPQHF
TRBV30,TRBD2,-,TRBJ2-3,TGTGCCTGGGCGCGGGGGGGTAGCACAGATACGCAGTATTTT,CAWARGGSTDTQYF
TRBV19,TRBD1,once,TRBJ1-2,TGTGCCAGTAGTTTCCGGGACAGGGACGTCTATGGCTACACCTTC,CASSFRDRDVYGYTF
TRBV5-1,TRBD2,-,TRBJ2-2,TGCGCCAGCAGCTTGCAACTAGCGGGGAACACCGGGGAGCTGTTTTTT,CASSLQLAGNTGELFF
TRBV29-1,-,-,TRBJ1-1,TGCAGCGTTGACCAGGGGAACACTGAAGCTTTCTTT,CSVDQGNTEAFF
TRBV6-5,TRBD1,-,TRBJ1-4,TGTGCCAGCAGGCCAATGACAGGGTCTAATGAAAAACTGTTTTTT,CASRPMTGSNEKLFF
TRBV4-1,-,-,TRBJ1-1,TGCGCCAGCAGCCGCCCTCTGCGCGATAACACTGAAGCTTTCTTT,CASSRPLRDNTEAFF
TRBV19,TRBD2,-,TRBJ2-1,TGTGCCAGTGTGCGCGGCATAGGCGGGGGGGCCAATGAGCAGTTCTTC,CASVRGIGGGANEQFF
TRBV9,-,-,TRBJ2-2,TGTGCCAGCAGCGTAGGAGGATATAGCACCGGGGAGCTGTTTTTT,CASSVGGYSTGELFF
TRBV5-6,-,-,TRBJ2-3,TGTGCCAGCAGCTTCCCTTTACAGGTTGGGGGCACAGATACGCAGTATTTT,CASSFPLQVGGTDTQYF
TRBV19,TRBD1,-,TRBJ1-5,TGTGCCAGTAGTATTCAGTTGACAGGGAATCAGCCCCAGCATTTT,CASSIQLTGNQPQHF
TRBV5-1,TRBD1,-,TRBJ1-3,TGCGCCAGCAGCTCTGGACAGGTCTCTGGAAACACCATATATTTT,CASSSGQVSGNTIYF
TRBV6-6,-,-,TRBJ1-2,TGTGCCAGCAGTACGGACAGCCGCTATGGCTACACCTTC,CASSTDSRYGYTF
TRBV7-2,-,-,TRBJ1-3,TGTGCCAGCAGCTTCGTTCCGGGACACCGATATTTT,CASSFVPGHRYF
TRBV29-1,-,-,TRBJ1-1,TGCAGCGCCGGACAGCGCCGGGACACTGAAGCTTTCTTT,CSAGQRRDTEAFF
TRBV7-6,-,-,TRBJ2-3,TGTGCCAGCAGCTTAGAAGCAACCGGGAAAGAAGATACGCAGTATTTT,CASSLEATGKEDTQYF